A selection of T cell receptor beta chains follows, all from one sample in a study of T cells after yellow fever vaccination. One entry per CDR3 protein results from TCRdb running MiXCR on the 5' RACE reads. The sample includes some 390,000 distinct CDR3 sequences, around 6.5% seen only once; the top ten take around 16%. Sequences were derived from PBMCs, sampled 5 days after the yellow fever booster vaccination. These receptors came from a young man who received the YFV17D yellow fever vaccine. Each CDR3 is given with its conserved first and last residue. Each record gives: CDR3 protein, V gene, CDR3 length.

CDR3 protein: CASSQAGNYEQYF; V gene: TRBV18; CDR3 length: 13
CDR3 protein: CASSQGMATGSQPQHF; V gene: TRBV4-2; CDR3 length: 16
CDR3 protein: CASQTGSRVGSYEQYF; V gene: TRBV5-1; CDR3 length: 16
CDR3 protein: CASSSRDRFYEQYF; V gene: TRBV11-3; CDR3 length: 14
CDR3 protein: CTSMGGEETQYF; V gene: TRBV29-1; CDR3 length: 12
CDR3 protein: CASSPQVGVPYEQYF; V gene: TRBV28; CDR3 length: 15
CDR3 protein: CASSLGTFDGYTF; V gene: TRBV7-2; CDR3 length: 13
CDR3 protein: CASSQDLWTEAFF; V gene: TRBV4-3; CDR3 length: 13
CDR3 protein: CSVLATKETQYF; V gene: TRBV29-1; CDR3 length: 12
CDR3 protein: CASSYNLGGYYEQYF; V gene: TRBV6-5; CDR3 length: 15
CDR3 protein: CASSQDRGHTEAFF; V gene: TRBV12-3/TRBV12-4; CDR3 length: 14
CDR3 protein: CATGTRNYGYTF; V gene: TRBV11-2; CDR3 length: 12
CDR3 protein: CASSLQGASTDTQYF; V gene: TRBV5-1; CDR3 length: 15
CDR3 protein: CSAGKRYEQYF; V gene: TRBV20-1; CDR3 length: 11
CDR3 protein: CASSQAVLAVEQYF; V gene: TRBV4-2; CDR3 length: 14
CDR3 protein: CASSLGAGGPPRKLFF; V gene: TRBV11-2; CDR3 length: 16
CDR3 protein: CASSPRDREVGPLHF; V gene: TRBV27; CDR3 length: 15
CDR3 protein: CASSLGIGQVLDTQYF; V gene: TRBV5-1; CDR3 length: 16
CDR3 protein: CASSPTGTLEQYF; V gene: TRBV6-1; CDR3 length: 13
CDR3 protein: CATPQIYEQYF; V gene: TRBV6-9; CDR3 length: 11
CDR3 protein: CASSLWDVYNEQFF; V gene: TRBV7-8; CDR3 length: 14
CDR3 protein: CGAGGGNYGYTF; V gene: TRBV29-1; CDR3 length: 12
CDR3 protein: CASSVKAAGGETQYF; V gene: TRBV9; CDR3 length: 15
CDR3 protein: CASSFYQETQYF; V gene: TRBV5-6; CDR3 length: 12
CDR3 protein: CSPVMGSTQETQYF; V gene: TRBV20-1; CDR3 length: 14
CDR3 protein: CASSFGAGGSGANVLTF; V gene: TRBV12-3/TRBV12-4; CDR3 length: 17
CDR3 protein: CASSLVREGADQYF; V gene: TRBV7-6; CDR3 length: 14
CDR3 protein: CASSPHSVAFNEKLFF; V gene: TRBV9; CDR3 length: 16
CDR3 protein: CATSGTGINYGYTF; V gene: TRBV24-1; CDR3 length: 14
CDR3 protein: CASSPGLAGTPTDTQYF; V gene: TRBV12-3/TRBV12-4; CDR3 length: 17
CDR3 protein: CASELAGVVDTQYF; V gene: TRBV12-3/TRBV12-4; CDR3 length: 14
CDR3 protein: CASSPGLAGEETQYF; V gene: TRBV5-1; CDR3 length: 15
CDR3 protein: CASSQEPGSYNEQFF; V gene: TRBV3-1; CDR3 length: 15
CDR3 protein: CASSLLLAGVYNEQFF; V gene: TRBV5-6; CDR3 length: 16
CDR3 protein: CASSLKLETQYF; V gene: TRBV7-9; CDR3 length: 12
CDR3 protein: CASKFGESTDTQYF; V gene: TRBV25-1; CDR3 length: 14
CDR3 protein: CSARDRDSGRLGQFF; V gene: TRBV20-1; CDR3 length: 15
CDR3 protein: CSASKGGNTEAFF; V gene: TRBV20-1; CDR3 length: 13
CDR3 protein: CATSVGRAGEQYF; V gene: TRBV15; CDR3 length: 13
CDR3 protein: CASSKGGTDTQYF; V gene: TRBV28; CDR3 length: 13
CDR3 protein: CASSLIGGDTGELFF; V gene: TRBV5-4; CDR3 length: 15
CDR3 protein: CASSRARTAEETQYF; V gene: TRBV7-2; CDR3 length: 15
CDR3 protein: CASSSAGGGGEAFF; V gene: TRBV7-9; CDR3 length: 14
CDR3 protein: CASSQSGSEYNEQFF; V gene: TRBV5-1; CDR3 length: 15
CDR3 protein: CATSRVGQGDTIYF; V gene: TRBV15; CDR3 length: 14
CDR3 protein: CASSVVSGRSTDTQYF; V gene: TRBV9; CDR3 length: 16
CDR3 protein: CSASTGILTYEQYF; V gene: TRBV20-1; CDR3 length: 14
CDR3 protein: CASSPPRGADTQYF; V gene: TRBV5-6; CDR3 length: 14